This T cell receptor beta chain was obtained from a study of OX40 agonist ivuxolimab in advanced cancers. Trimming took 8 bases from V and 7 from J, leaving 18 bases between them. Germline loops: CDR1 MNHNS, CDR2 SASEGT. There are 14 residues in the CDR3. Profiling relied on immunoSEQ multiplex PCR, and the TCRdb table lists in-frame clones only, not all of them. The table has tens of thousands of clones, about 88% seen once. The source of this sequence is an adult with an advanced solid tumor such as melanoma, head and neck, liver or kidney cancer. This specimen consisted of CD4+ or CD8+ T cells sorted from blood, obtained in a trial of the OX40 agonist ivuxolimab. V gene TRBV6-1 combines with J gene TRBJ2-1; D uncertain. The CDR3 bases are TGTGCCAGCGAGCCGTCAGCTCGGCTGAATGAGCAGTTCTTC. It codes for CASEPSARLNEQFF.